The 9 T cell receptor beta chains presented below share a single source sample, sequenced in a study of breast tumors, draining lymph nodes, adjacent tissues. Breast cancer patients provided tissue from their axillary draining lymph nodes. TCRdb re-called the multiplex PCR reads with MiXCR, one entry per CDR3 protein. The sample consists of 130,000 or so distinct CDR3 sequences, roughly 33% of them appearing once. Specimen: axillary lymph node tissue. The receptor set was obtained from a female donor with breast cancer. Some clones in this sample may be carry-over from other donors' samples.

The chain combines TRBV19 with TRBJ2-1; TRBD1 matches at 8 bases. Germline lookup yields CDR1 LNHDA and CDR2 SQIVND (reference sequence). The CDR3 is 15 amino acids. After removal of 8 bases from V and 5 bases from J, the junction contained 11 bases not matched to a gene. CDR3 nucleotides: TGTGCCAGTGGTGGCGGTCAGGGGGCACACAATGAGCAGTTCTTC. Protein: CASGGGQGAHNEQFF.

This clonotype was recorded at least ten times. This sequence may be a read error, since a much larger clone differs from it by one base. This sequence joins TRBV7-2 and TRBJ2-5; D might be TRBD1 (5 bases). The CDR3 is 15 residues long. Germline V gene lookup returns CDR1 SGHTA and CDR2 FQGNSA. As DNA, the CDR3 is TGTGCCAGCAGCTTAAGCTCGACAGCTCAAGAGACCCAGCACTTC. Amino acid sequence: CASSLSSTAQETQHF.

This clonotype was seen at least ten times. This chain uses TRBV9 with TRBJ1-5; 7 bases align to TRBD1. This CDR3 region has 13 residues. With 5 bases clipped from V and 6 bases from J, the junction kept 5 bases outside the gene matches. Germline CDR1 reads SGDLS; CDR2 reads YYNGEE. CDR3 region: CASSRGPRQPQHF. Written as DNA, the CDR3 is TGTGCCAGCAGTAGGGGGCCTCGTCAGCCCCAGCATTTT.

This clonotype was detected ten times or more. The rearrangement joins TRBV11-2 to TRBJ1-2; D perhaps matches TRBD1 (5 bases). Germline CDR1 is SGHAT and CDR2 is FQNNGV. V was clipped by 5 bases and J by 3 bases, with 10 bases between them. This CDR3 comprises 13 residues. CDR3 in DNA: TGTGCCAGCAGCGTCAGGGTTGACTATGGCTACACCTTC. Its translation is CASSVRVDYGYTF.

This clonotype was detected ten times or more. The V and J genes are TRBV5-5 and TRBJ2-1; the D call may be TRBD1 or TRBD2 (6 bases each). CDR1 is SGHKS and CDR2 is YYEKEE in the germline V gene (reference sequence). Trimming cost V 4 bases and J 1 base, with 15 bases left between them. CDR3 length: 16 amino acids. This CDR3 is CASSERGPQSYNEQFF. The DNA of the CDR3 is TGTGCCAGCAGCGAACGGGGGCCCCAGTCCTACAATGAGCAGTTCTTC.

This clonotype has a handful of counts. The chain links TRBV28 to TRBJ2-2; TRBD1 is a possible D gene (6 bases). The CDR3 consists of 13 residues. Germline V gene sequence: CDR1 MDHEN, CDR2 SYDVKM. V dropped 10 bases and J dropped 1 base, with 10 bases sitting between them. The CDR3 here is CAIPDRNTGELFF. The CDR3 coding sequence is TGTGCCATCCCGGACAGGAACACCGGGGAGCTGTTTTTT.

This clonotype has a count of ten or more. V gene TRBV20-1 combines with J gene TRBJ1-6; perhaps TRBD1 as D (5 bases). CDR3 length equals 14 residues. The V gene's germline CDR1 is DFQATT and CDR2 SNEGSKA (reference sequence). Deletions cut 6 bases from V and 7 bases from J, with 16 bases between. DNA of the CDR3: TGCAGTGCCGAGCCCGGGGGGATAAATTCACCCCTCCACTTT. This translates into CSAEPGGINSPLHF.

This clonotype was counted ten times or more. The gene calls are TRBV7-2 and TRBJ1-3; D is possibly TRBD1 (5 bases). Trimming removed 0 bases from V and 2 bases from J, with 14 bases in between. There are 17 residues in the CDR3. Germline lookup yields CDR1 SGHTA and CDR2 FQGNSA. Written as DNA, the CDR3 is TGTGCCAGCAGCTTAGCGCGGGGGGGGAGTACTGGAAACACCATATATTTT. This translates into CASSLARGGSTGNTIYF. The full variable domain, its missing parts supplied by reference TRBV7-2 and TRBJ1-3, is GAGVSQSPSNKVTEKGKDVELRCDPISGHTALYWYRQSLGQGLEFLIYFQGNSAPDKSGLPSDRFSAERTGGSVSTLTIQRTQQEDSAVYLCASSLARGGSTGNTIYFGEGSWLTVV.

J is TRBJ1-6 and V is TRBV7-9; D remains ambiguous. Germline V gene lookup returns CDR1 SEHNR and CDR2 FQNEAQ (reference sequence). The germline V and J ends were trimmed by 1 base and 0 bases, with 10 bases remaining between them. This CDR3 is 17 amino acids long. CDR3 DNA: TGTGCCAGCAGCTTAGATGGGCTAAGCTCCTATAATTCACCCCTCCACTTT. Amino acids: CASSLDGLSSYNSPLHF.